A selection of T cell receptor beta chains follows, all from one sample in a study of post-analysis software for immune sequencing data. One entry per CDR3 protein results from TCRdb running MiXCR on the PCR reads. The data show about 160,000 distinct CDR3 sequences, with around 36% seen just once and over 25% held by the top ten. The material was blood, obtained after autologous hematopoietic stem cell transplantation. Source of these receptors: a girl aged 5-17 years with multiple sclerosis. The CDR3 runs from the conserved cysteine through the conserved F or W. The D gene is left open where the match is weak. Size is stated for part of the rows, as once, few or many counts, or as a class when the clone is expanded.

j_gene: TRBJ1-2
v_gene: TRBV10-3
d_gene: -
abundance: many
CDR3nt: TGTGCCATCAGTGAGAAGGGCGGAACTAACTATGGCTACACCTTC
CDR3aa: CAISEKGGTNYGYTF

j_gene: TRBJ2-1
v_gene: TRBV5-1
d_gene: -
abundance: -
CDR3nt: TGCGCCAGCAGCTTGGGGGAGAGCTCCTACAATGAGCGGTTCTTC
CDR3aa: CASSLGESSYNERFF

j_gene: TRBJ2-7
v_gene: TRBV5-1
d_gene: -
abundance: -
CDR3nt: TGCGCCAGCAGCTTGCCAATCGGGGACCAGGGGTCCAATGAGCAGTACTTC
CDR3aa: CASSLPIGDQGSNEQYF

j_gene: TRBJ1-5
v_gene: TRBV27
d_gene: -
abundance: many
CDR3nt: TGTGCCAGCAGTAGGGGACTTAGCAATCAGCCCCAGCATTTT
CDR3aa: CASSRGLSNQPQHF

j_gene: TRBJ2-1
v_gene: TRBV4-3
d_gene: -
abundance: -
CDR3nt: TGCGCCAGCAGCCAGGGGCTCGGAGACAATGAGCAGTTCTTC
CDR3aa: CASSQGLGDNEQFF

j_gene: TRBJ2-7
v_gene: TRBV23-1
d_gene: -
abundance: few
CDR3nt: TGCGCCAGCAGTCAGCCAGGGGGAGGCACCTACGAGCAGTACTTC
CDR3aa: CASSQPGGGTYEQYF

j_gene: TRBJ2-7
v_gene: TRBV7-3
d_gene: TRBD1
abundance: many
CDR3nt: TGTGCCAGCAGCTCACAGGGGATCGGCGAGCAGTACTTC
CDR3aa: CASSSQGIGEQYF

j_gene: TRBJ2-7
v_gene: TRBV20-1
d_gene: -
abundance: many
CDR3nt: TGCAGTGCTAGGGGCCCCTACGAGCAGTACTTC
CDR3aa: CSARGPYEQYF

j_gene: TRBJ1-5
v_gene: TRBV2
d_gene: -
abundance: -
CDR3nt: TGTGCCAGCAAAACAGGGAATCAGCCCCAGCATTTT
CDR3aa: CASKTGNQPQHF

j_gene: TRBJ2-1
v_gene: TRBV18
d_gene: -
abundance: -
CDR3nt: TGTGCCAGCTCACCACCGGGAACTGAGCAGTTCTTC
CDR3aa: CASSPPGTEQFF

j_gene: TRBJ2-3
v_gene: TRBV9
d_gene: -
abundance: -
CDR3nt: TGTGCCAGCAGCCCAATAGGGAGATCGGCGAACACAGATACGCAGTATTTT
CDR3aa: CASSPIGRSANTDTQYF

j_gene: TRBJ2-4
v_gene: TRBV4-2
d_gene: -
abundance: -
CDR3nt: TGTGCCAGCAGCCAAGAACTAGCCAAAAACATTCAGTACTTC
CDR3aa: CASSQELAKNIQYF

j_gene: TRBJ2-7
v_gene: TRBV28
d_gene: TRBD2
abundance: -
CDR3nt: TGTGCCAGCAGCCAGGCTAGCGGGAGCCGTTGCGAGCAGTACTTC
CDR3aa: CASSQASGSRCEQYF

j_gene: TRBJ2-5
v_gene: TRBV7-8
d_gene: -
abundance: -
CDR3nt: TGTGCCAGCAGCTCCCGCTGGCGGGATACACGAGAGACCCAGTACTTC
CDR3aa: CASSSRWRDTRETQYF

j_gene: TRBJ2-6
v_gene: TRBV5-1
d_gene: -
abundance: -
CDR3nt: TGCGCCAGCAGGCAGGAGGGGTCTTCTATGGGGGCCAACGTCCTGACTTTC
CDR3aa: CASRQEGSSMGANVLTF

j_gene: TRBJ1-5
v_gene: TRBV6-5
d_gene: -
abundance: many
CDR3nt: TGTGCCAGCAGTTACCGGTCAGCTCTGGGGGGGCAGCCCCAGCATTTT
CDR3aa: CASSYRSALGGQPQHF

j_gene: TRBJ2-3
v_gene: TRBV12-3/TRBV12-4
d_gene: -
abundance: -
CDR3nt: TGTGCCAGCAGCCAAAACCGGGCAGATACGCAGTATTTT
CDR3aa: CASSQNRADTQYF

j_gene: TRBJ1-4
v_gene: TRBV6-5
d_gene: -
abundance: -
CDR3nt: TGTGCCAGCAGTTACGGCAGGGTGGGTGAAAAACTGTTTTTT
CDR3aa: CASSYGRVGEKLFF

j_gene: TRBJ2-1
v_gene: TRBV29-1
d_gene: -
abundance: few
CDR3nt: TGCAGCGGAGGGCAGGGGTGGAATGAGCAGTTCTTC
CDR3aa: CSGGQGWNEQFF

j_gene: TRBJ1-5
v_gene: TRBV4-2
d_gene: -
abundance: -
CDR3nt: TGTGCCAGCAGCCCCAGACTGGGGAGCAATCAGCCCCAGCATTTT
CDR3aa: CASSPRLGSNQPQHF

j_gene: TRBJ2-1
v_gene: TRBV28
d_gene: TRBD2
abundance: few
CDR3nt: TGTGCCAGCAGTTCTCCGGGACTAGCGGGAGAGGCCTACAATGAGCAGTTCTTC
CDR3aa: CASSSPGLAGEAYNEQFF

j_gene: TRBJ1-4
v_gene: TRBV7-2
d_gene: -
abundance: few
CDR3nt: TGTGCCAGCACCCCTAATGGGGGGGTTGGCGAAAAACTGTTTTTT
CDR3aa: CASTPNGGVGEKLFF